One and the same sample provided the 16 T cell receptor beta chains below, sequenced in a study of blood T cell repertoires in COVID-19. Generated by immunoSEQ multiplex PCR, the TCRdb table keeps only in-frame clones and is missing some. The sample contains about 83,000 clones, about 82% of which appear only once. Sequencing was carried out using peripheral blood. These receptor sequences come from a middle-aged man with active COVID-19.

The chain uses TRBV24-1 and TRBJ2-1; 8 bases are shared with TRBD2. The V gene's germline CDR1 is KGHDR and CDR2 SFDVKD. This CDR3 has 17 amino acids. V shed 2 bases, J shed 0 bases, and the junction held 5 bases outside the gene matches. The CDR3 sequence is CATSDSLAGHSYNEQFF. CDR3 DNA: TGTGCCACCAGTGATTCATTAGCGGGGCACTCCTACAATGAGCAGTTCTTC.

The chain carries TRBV30 and TRBJ1-2; 7 bases are shared with TRBD1. This CDR3 has 12 residues. Germline assignment: CDR1 GTSNPN and CDR2 SVGIG (reference sequence). Written as DNA, the CDR3 is TGTCAGGGGGGCCGAGCTAACTATGGCTACACCTTC. Protein: CQGGRANYGYTF.

V is TRBV19 and J is TRBJ1-5; 10 bases are a match to TRBD1. The trim removed 6 bases at V and 3 bases at J, leaving 5 bases unmatched. This CDR3 spans 15 amino acids. Germline CDR1 LNHDA, CDR2 SQIVND (reference sequence). The CDR3 reads CASSATGGNNQPQHF. Written as DNA, the CDR3 is TGTGCCAGTAGCGCGACAGGGGGCAACAATCAGCCCCAGCATTTT.

The chain joins TRBV5-4 to TRBJ1-1; a weak D match, TRBD1 (6 bases). The CDR3 spans 15 residues. CDR1 and CDR2 from the germline V gene are SGHNT and YYREEE (reference sequence). V dropped 0 bases and J dropped 1 base, with 10 bases sitting between them. This CDR3 is CASSLGQAKNTEAFF. For the CDR3, the DNA is TGTGCCAGCAGCTTGGGACAGGCGAAGAACACTGAAGCTTTCTTT.

The chain has TRBV7-8 and TRBJ1-6, with D tentatively TRBD1 (5 bases). V was pared by 3 bases and J by 8 bases, with 11 bases between. Germline CDR1 reads SGHVS; CDR2 reads FQNEAQ. This CDR3 contains 14 residues. Here the CDR3 reads CASSFQGFDSPLHF. In nucleotides, the CDR3 is TGTGCCAGCAGCTTCCAGGGATTTGATTCACCCCTCCACTTT. Variable domain in full (rest from reference TRBV7-8 and TRBJ1-6): GAGVSQSPRYKVAKRGQDVALRCDPISGHVSLFWYQQALGQGPEFLTYFQNEAQLDKSGLPSDRFFAERPEGSVSTLKIQRTQQEDSAVYLCASSFQGFDSPLHFGNGTRLTVT.

The chain combines TRBV9 with TRBJ2-7; 13 bases map to TRBD2. This CDR3 comprises 15 residues. Trimming cost V 3 bases and J 3 bases; bases outside gene matches: 3. The V gene's germline CDR1 is SGDLS and CDR2 YYNGEE. The chain's CDR3 is CASSGGLAGDYEQYF. As DNA, the CDR3 is TGTGCCAGCAGCGGAGGACTAGCGGGGGACTACGAGCAGTACTTC.

The chain links TRBV29-1 to TRBJ2-7; tentative D call: TRBD2 (6 bases). The germline V gene has CDR1 SQVTM and CDR2 ANQGSEA. Trimming removed 4 bases from V and 4 bases from J, with 11 bases in between. This CDR3 contains 12 residues. The CDR3 loop reads CSVVSGGYEQYF. CDR3 nucleotides: TGCAGCGTTGTTAGCGGCGGGTACGAGCAGTACTTC.

The CDR3 DNA sequence: TGCGCCAGCAGTCTAGAACCAGGGGGCGGGGAGCTGTTTTTT. This encodes CASSLEPGGGELFF. V is TRBV4-3 and J is TRBJ2-2; 7 nucleotides match TRBD1. This CDR3 has 14 residues. V gave up 6 bases and J gave up 7 bases; unmatched junction bases: 8. The germline V gene encodes CDR1 LGHNA and CDR2 YSLEER.

The rearrangement joins TRBV2 to TRBJ2-3, with 8 bases aligning to TRBD1. V was clipped by 6 bases and J by 3 bases; unmatched bases: 8. The CDR3 spans 15 residues. CDR1 and CDR2 (germline): SNHLY, FYNNEI. The CDR3 DNA reads TGTGCCAGCAGCCTGGACAGGGTGGGGACAGATACGCAGTATTTT. Its protein is CASSLDRVGTDTQYF.

V is TRBV30 and J is TRBJ1-3; possibly TRBD1 for D (6 bases). The CDR3 covers 15 residues. Between the trimmed V and J ends, which lost 3 bases and 2 bases, there was a span of 14 bases. Germline CDR1 GTSNPN, CDR2 SVGIG (reference sequence). The DNA for the CDR3 is TGTGCCTGGAGCTCCATGGGGGGGCCTGGAAACACCATATATTTT. Translated: CAWSSMGGPGNTIYF.

Here the CDR3 reads CASSGTSGTHEQFF. CDR3 nucleotide sequence: TGCGCCAGCAGTGGGACTAGCGGAACCCATGAGCAGTTCTTC. V and J are TRBV10-2 and TRBJ2-1; 10 bases align to TRBD2. Germline values: CDR1 WSHSY, CDR2 SAAADI. The CDR3 totals 14 residues. Trimming at V came to 4 bases and at J to 8 bases, leaving 5 bases not matched to a gene.

The gene calls are TRBV6-5 and TRBJ1-5, with 7 nucleotides matching TRBD1. Germline trimming cut 0 bases from V and 7 bases from J; bases unmatched to any gene: 6. The length of the CDR3 is 15 residues. Germline lookup yields CDR1 MNHEY and CDR2 SVGAGI. In DNA, the CDR3 is TGTGCCAGCAGTTACTCCGTCGGACAGGAACAGCCCCAGCATTTT. It codes for CASSYSVGQEQPQHF.

The genes are TRBV30 and TRBJ1-2; 12 bases fit TRBD1. CDR1 is GTSNPN and CDR2 is SVGIG in the germline V gene (reference sequence). V was pared by 8 bases and J by 4 bases, with 2 bases of the junction left unmatched. CDR3 length equals 12 residues. CDR3 in DNA: TGTGCCGGGACAGGGGGCCGCTATGGCTACACCTTC. Protein sequence: CAGTGGRYGYTF.

This sequence joins TRBV5-1 and TRBJ1-2; 9 nucleotides match TRBD1. Losses at the gene ends were 5 bases for V and 0 bases for J; bases not matched to a gene: 17. The germline gives CDR1 SGHRS, CDR2 YFSETQ. The CDR3 is 19 amino acids. CDR3 in DNA: TGCGCCAGCAGTCTCACCCCCGGACAGGGGAAAGTGGCTAACTATGGCTACACCTTC. Protein product: CASSLTPGQGKVANYGYTF.

V is TRBV18 and J is TRBJ1-1; weak D call: TRBD1 (5 bases). CDR3 size: 16 residues. The V gene's germline CDR1 is KGHSH and CDR2 LQKENI. Trimming shortened V by 3 bases and J by 4 bases, and 18 bases separated the two germline ends. As DNA, the CDR3 is TGTGCCAGCTCACCGTCGGCAGGGCGCGTGGGCACTGAAGCTTTCTTT. Amino acid sequence: CASSPSAGRVGTEAFF.

The genes are TRBV5-1 and TRBJ2-2; a weak D match, TRBD1 (5 bases). CDR3 size: 15 residues. V was clipped by 4 bases and J by 7 bases, with 17 bases between them. Germline CDR1 is SGHRS and CDR2 is YFSETQ. The CDR3 DNA follows: TGCGCCAGCAGCACGTTTGACAGAATTCGCGGGGAGCTGTTTTTT. It codes for CASSTFDRIRGELFF.